The rows below give T cell receptor beta chains drawn from one sample of a study of vaccination and CD4 T cells after COVID-19. TCRdb re-called the PCR reads through MiXCR, storing one row per CDR3 protein. The sample includes 15,000 to 20,000 distinct CDR3 sequences, roughly 50% seen only once; the top ten take roughly 6.7%. Their target antigens are unknown. The material sequenced was CD4+ T cells from blood, cultured in vitro. These receptor sequences come from a human donor who had recovered from COVID-19. The CDR3 runs from the conserved cysteine through the conserved F or W. Fields, in order: V gene, D gene, J gene, clone size, CDR3 protein, CDR3 DNA. A D gene is named only where the DNA matches it firmly. A clone size is listed for some rows: how often the clone was seen (once, few, many), or a class if it is expanded.

v_call: TRBV7-6
d_call: TRBD2
j_call: TRBJ2-5
clone_size: .
cdr3_aa: CASSSGLYKETQYF
cdr3_nt: TGTGCCAGCAGCTCGGGACTATATAAAGAGACCCAGTACTTC

v_call: TRBV20-1
d_call: TRBD2
j_call: TRBJ2-1
clone_size: .
cdr3_aa: CSARSTSGIHNEQFF
cdr3_nt: TGCAGTGCTAGATCGACTAGCGGGATTCACAATGAGCAGTTCTTC

v_call: TRBV6-2/TRBV6-3
d_call: .
j_call: TRBJ1-6
clone_size: few
cdr3_aa: CASSYNRAYGSPLHF
cdr3_nt: TGTGCCAGCAGTTATAACAGGGCGTACGGTTCACCCCTCCACTTT

v_call: TRBV20-1
d_call: .
j_call: TRBJ1-1
clone_size: .
cdr3_aa: CSARGGAGNTEAFF
cdr3_nt: TGCAGTGCTAGAGGGGGGGCGGGGAACACTGAAGCTTTCTTT

v_call: TRBV19
d_call: TRBD1
j_call: TRBJ1-1
clone_size: few
cdr3_aa: CASSTRDSEAFF
cdr3_nt: TGTGCCAGTAGTACCAGGGACAGTGAAGCTTTCTTT

v_call: TRBV7-3
d_call: .
j_call: TRBJ2-2
clone_size: .
cdr3_aa: CASSLQANTGELSF
cdr3_nt: TGTGCCAGCAGCTTACAGGCGAACACCGGGGAGCTGTCTTTT

v_call: TRBV7-2
d_call: .
j_call: TRBJ1-5
clone_size: few
cdr3_aa: CASSPAPGNQPQHF
cdr3_nt: TGTGCCAGCAGCCCCGCGCCAGGGAATCAGCCCCAGCATTTT

v_call: TRBV18
d_call: .
j_call: TRBJ2-3
clone_size: .
cdr3_aa: CASSPPIGDKGDTQYF
cdr3_nt: TGTGCCAGCTCACCACCGATCGGAGATAAGGGAGATACGCAGTATTTT

v_call: TRBV10-3
d_call: TRBD1
j_call: TRBJ1-4
clone_size: .
cdr3_aa: CATGDRAATNEKLFF
cdr3_nt: TGTGCCACCGGGGACAGAGCAGCAACTAATGAAAAACTGTTTTTT

v_call: TRBV27
d_call: TRBD1
j_call: TRBJ2-7
clone_size: .
cdr3_aa: CASGKGQGFELYF
cdr3_nt: TGTGCCAGCGGGAAGGGACAGGGGTTCGAGCTGTACTTC

v_call: TRBV7-9
d_call: .
j_call: TRBJ1-2
clone_size: few
cdr3_aa: CASSLDTVYGYTF
cdr3_nt: TGTGCCAGCAGCTTGGACACAGTCTATGGCTACACCTTC